A selection of T cell receptor beta chains follows, all from one sample in a study of spatial heterogeneity in lung cancer. TCRdb reprocessed the 5' RACE reads with MiXCR, giving one entry per CDR3 protein. The sample lists around 95,000 distinct CDR3 sequences; about 4.4% were seen once. The sequencing used lung tumor tissue, collected at surgery. All receptors derive from a male donor with early-stage non-small cell lung cancer. Both conserved end residues are part of each CDR3. The D gene is left open where the match is weak. Rows may omit the clone size; those that give it use once, few, many or a size class.

j_call d_call v_call clone_size cdr3_nt cdr3_aa
TRBJ2-7 TRBD1 TRBV27 many TGTGCCAGCAGTCTTGGGACAGGGGAAGCTTACGAGCAGTACTTC CASSLGTGEAYEQYF
TRBJ1-2 TRBD1 TRBV25-1 many TGTGCCAGCAGGATTTCCCGGGACAGGAGAGGCGATGGCTACACCTTC CASRISRDRRGDGYTF
TRBJ2-3 - TRBV10-2 many TGCGCCAGCAGTGAGTCGGTAGTCTGGGCTGATACGCAGTATTTT CASSESVVWADTQYF
TRBJ1-5 - TRBV27 many TGTGCCAGCAGCATTACAGGGAACGGCAATCAGCCCCAGCATTTT CASSITGNGNQPQHF
TRBJ2-2 TRBD2 TRBV30 few TGTGCCTGGAGCCCGGGACTAGCGGCCCCTGGGGAGCTGTTTTTT CAWSPGLAAPGELFF
TRBJ1-6 - TRBV5-1 many TGCGCCAGCAGCTTGCTGGGAAGGTCTCGGAATTCACCCCTCCACTTT CASSLLGRSRNSPLHF
TRBJ1-3 - TRBV6-5 many TGTGCCAGCGTACCCCGGGGATTCTCTGGAAACACCATATATTTT CASVPRGFSGNTIYF
TRBJ2-1 - TRBV20-1 few TGCAGTGCTAGAGATTGGGAGGCAGAAAACTACAATGAGCAGTTCTTC CSARDWEAENYNEQFF
TRBJ1-5 - TRBV18 many TGTGCCAGCTCACCACGGGAGAATCAGCCCCAGCATTTT CASSPRENQPQHF
TRBJ1-4 - TRBV2 many TGTGCCAGCAGGTGGCAGGCGAATGAAAAACTGTTTTTT CASRWQANEKLFF
TRBJ2-1 - TRBV30 many TGTGCCTGGGGCGAAGGATACAATGAGCAGTTCTTC CAWGEGYNEQFF
TRBJ1-1 - TRBV3-1 many TGTGCCAGCAGCCATCAGGGTCGCGCTTTCTTT CASSHQGRAFF
TRBJ2-7 - TRBV28 many TGTGCCAGCAGTTTCGGGGTAACCTACGAGCAGTACTTC CASSFGVTYEQYF
TRBJ2-1 TRBD2 TRBV6-5 many TGTGCCAGCAGTTACTCGTGCGGGAGGCTAAACCTCGAGCCTGAGCAGTTCTTC CASSYSCGRLNLEPEQFF
TRBJ2-7 - TRBV29-1 many TGCAGCGCCTTGGGACGGCCCTCCTACGAGCAGTACTTC CSALGRPSYEQYF
TRBJ2-1 - TRBV28 many TGTGCCAGCAGTTTATGGACCCTTGTAAGTGGCAGGGTCTACAATGAGCAGTTCTTC CASSLWTLVSGRVYNEQFF
TRBJ2-7 - TRBV7-9 many TGTGCCAGCAGCTTTGAGGGACCGAACGAGCAGTACTTC CASSFEGPNEQYF
TRBJ2-7 - TRBV28 few TGTGCCAGTTGGGGAAGAGGGACCTCCTACGAGCAGTACTTC CASWGRGTSYEQYF
TRBJ2-3 - TRBV20-1 many TGCAGTGCCAGGGGACTGACCGTAGTTCATACGCAGTATTTT CSARGLTVVHTQYF
TRBJ2-3 - TRBV27 many TGTGCCAGCAGCCGTAGGGACCCCCGCACAGATACGCAGTATTTT CASSRRDPRTDTQYF
TRBJ1-2 - TRBV12-3/TRBV12-4 many TGTGCCAGCAGCCCCAGAGGGGACTATGGCTACACCTTC CASSPRGDYGYTF
TRBJ2-3 - TRBV6-6 many TGTGCCAGCCGAACATCACGGCCGGGAGCGTCAGATACGCAGTATTTT CASRTSRPGASDTQYF
TRBJ2-7 TRBD1 TRBV6-6 many TGTGCCAGCAGCTCCACCGGGACAGGGAGCTACGAGCAGTACTTC CASSSTGTGSYEQYF
TRBJ2-5 TRBD2 TRBV29-1 - TGCAGCGTTGAACCCACTAGCGGGAGTGGGCAAGAGACCCAGTACTTC CSVEPTSGSGQETQYF
TRBJ1-1 TRBD1 TRBV2 many TGTGCCAGCAAAGGGACAGCCTACACCAACACTGAAGCTTTCTTT CASKGTAYTNTEAFF
TRBJ2-1 TRBD2 TRBV5-1 many TGCGCCAGCAGCCTAACTAGCGGGAGTTACAATGAGCAGTTCTTC CASSLTSGSYNEQFF
TRBJ2-3 - TRBV28 many TGTGCCAGCGGCCCGACTAGTTTTTCGCAGTATTTT CASGPTSFSQYF
TRBJ2-5 TRBD2 TRBV4-1 many TGCGCCAGCAGCCAAGTGCTAGCGGGAAAACGGCAAGAGACCCAGTACTTC CASSQVLAGKRQETQYF
TRBJ2-1 TRBD1 TRBV3-1 many TGTGCCAGCAGCCAAGATTGGACAGGGAGCAATGAGCAGTTCTTC CASSQDWTGSNEQFF
TRBJ2-3 - TRBV28 many TGTGCCAGCATCTCCACCCCTCGGGTCCTGAATACGCAGTATTTT CASISTPRVLNTQYF
TRBJ2-1 - TRBV28 many TGTGCCAGCCGCATGGTTCGGGGGGCAGGAAATGAGCAGTTCTTC CASRMVRGAGNEQFF
TRBJ2-1 - TRBV18 few TGTGCCAGCTCACCCCACTGGGGGCCTCACAATGAGCAGTTCTTC CASSPHWGPHNEQFF
TRBJ1-1 - TRBV4-1 many TGCGCCAGCAGCCAAATGACAACTCCTGAAGCTTTCTTT CASSQMTTPEAFF